The clone carrying this TCR beta chain was counted only a few times. The antigen is not known. Primers for the PCR totalled 60 Vbeta and 13 Jbeta. The protocol was immunoSEQ multiplex PCR, while the TCRdb copy is restricted to in-frame clones and leaves out a portion. The repertoire consists of around 41,000 clones, with around 53% occurring once and the leading ten covering approximately 5.6%. Though nominally healthy at sampling, donors likely had unrecorded immune exposures. The sample comes from a study of cytomegalovirus exposure and HLA in healthy donors. Points from the study as a whole: By HLA locus, TCR association rates varied in a later analysis, with DRB1 showing the most and HLA-C the fewest. A later analysis by the authors found several of the most significant clusters apparently linked to common viral pathogens. Being productive about 90% or about 30% of the time was typical of most TCR beta V segments in an earlier analysis.

This TCR came from a man aged 55 to 69 in good health and CMV-seronegative. The specimen was PBMCs.

The DNA for the CDR3 is TGTGCCTGGGTGACACGAGAGACCCAGTACTTC. Translated: CAWVTRETQYF. V is TRBV30 and J is TRBJ2-5; D is unclear. CDR1 is GTSNPN, CDR2 SVGIG, per germline (reference sequence). This CDR3 spans 11 amino acids. Trimming removed 5 bases at V and 4 bases at J, with 8 bases between.